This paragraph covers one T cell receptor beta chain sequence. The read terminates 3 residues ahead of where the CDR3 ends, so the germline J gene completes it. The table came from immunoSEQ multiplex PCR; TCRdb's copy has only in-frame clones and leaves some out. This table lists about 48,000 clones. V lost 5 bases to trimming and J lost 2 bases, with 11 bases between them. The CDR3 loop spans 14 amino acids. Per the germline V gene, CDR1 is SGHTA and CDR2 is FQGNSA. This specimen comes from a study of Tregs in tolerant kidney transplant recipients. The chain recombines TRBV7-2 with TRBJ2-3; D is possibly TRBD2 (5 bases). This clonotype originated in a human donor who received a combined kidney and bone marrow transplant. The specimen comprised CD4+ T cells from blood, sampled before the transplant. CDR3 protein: CASSTSGATDTQYF. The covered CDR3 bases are TGTGCCAGCAGCACAAGCGGAGCCACAGATACG. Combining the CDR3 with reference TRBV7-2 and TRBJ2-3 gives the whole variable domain GAGVSQSPSNKVTEKGKDVELRCDPISGHTALYWYRQSLGQGLEFLIYFQGNSAPDKSGLPSDRFSAERTGGSVSTLTIQRTQQEDSAVYLCASSTSGATDTQYFGPGTRLTVL.